Sequencing of this T cell receptor beta chain was carried out in a study of beta chain features in type 1 diabetes. On this clone itself: Its cognate antigen is unknown.

Germline V CDR1 and CDR2: SEHNR, FQNEAQ (reference sequence). With 5 bases removed from V and 4 bases from J, the gap between germline ends came to 11 bases. This CDR3 comprises 14 residues. Reverse transcription of all isolated RNA meant that expressed TCRB transcripts were sequenced. Libraries were prepared by immunoSEQ multiplex PCR; TCRdb keeps only in-frame clonotypes and omits some of them. Among under 450,000 clones listed, approximately 15% were seen once. CD4+ naive, central memory, regulatory and stem cell-like memory cells were sorted via CD45RO/CCR7/CD25/CD127/CD95/CD27. Study conclusions and caveats: More deletions and fewer insertions at VDJ junctions were seen in type 1 diabetes patients. Researchers report that Type 1 diabetes patients had moderately but significantly shorter TCRB CDR3s across all four CD4+ subsets.

The gene calls are TRBV7-9 and TRBJ1-4; no clear D gene. Sequencing was carried out using naive CD4+ T cells from blood. This receptor was taken from a man aged 30 to 45 in good health. CDR3 loop: CASSHPGRNEKLFF. The CDR3 coding sequence is TGTGCCAGCAGCCACCCCGGACGTAATGAAAAACTGTTTTTT.